This T cell receptor beta chain was profiled in a study of blood T cell repertoires in COVID-19. Whole-study context: The origin of the acute and convalescent COVID-19 samples was the United States, Italy and Spain. In each case, the material was cDNA or gDNA derived from T cells, B-cell-depleted T cells, or PBMCs.

The CDR3 is 14 amino acids. The V end was cut by 5 bases, the J end by 4 bases, with 14 bases between. Per germline, CDR1 SGHAT and CDR2 FQNNGV. Authors' analysis steps: It was from reference gene primer amplification that nucleated cell counts were estimated. Generated by immunoSEQ multiplex PCR, the TCRdb table keeps only in-frame clones and is missing some. V and J calls and clone size are copied from that table; D and trimming were computed from the DNA. Among approximately 300,000 clones, 85% to 90% were seen once, and the ten largest hold 3% to 4%. This receptor was identified in a woman aged 40 to 55 with acute or convalescent COVID-19. The sequencing sample was made of peripheral blood. V and J are TRBV11-2 and TRBJ1-2, with D perhaps TRBD1 (5 bases). CDR3 bases: TGTGCCAGCAGCCCCCTCCGGGGGGGCTATGGCTACACCTTC. This encodes CASSPLRGGYGYTF.